The entry below gives a single T cell receptor (beta chain) sequence along with its context. As yet, its antigen is unknown. The sample comes from a study of immune evolution from preneoplasia to lung adenocarcinoma. Study outcomes and limitations: Later-stage lesions appeared to have more T cells, more diversity, less clonality.

Generated by immunoSEQ multiplex PCR, the TCRdb table keeps only in-frame clones and is missing some. The sample shows roughly 7,800 clones, roughly two thirds of them seen only once. Between the mid-2010s and the late 2010s, patients underwent resection in Japan or China. After pathologic assessment, macro-dissection selected premalignant or tumor cells for extraction. The source material was FFPE lung adenocarcinoma in situ tissue. The origin of this receptor is a donor aged 70 or older with lung adenocarcinoma. Some clones in this sample may be carry-over from other donors' samples.

CDR3 protein: CAISEHLEQFF. The CDR3 DNA is TGTGCCATCAGTGAGCACCTTGAGCAGTTCTTC. This sequence joins TRBV10-3 and TRBJ2-1; D gene ambiguous. This CDR3 has 11 amino acids. Germline CDR1 is ENHRY and CDR2 is SYGVKD. V lost 2 bases and J lost 9, with 5 bases in between.